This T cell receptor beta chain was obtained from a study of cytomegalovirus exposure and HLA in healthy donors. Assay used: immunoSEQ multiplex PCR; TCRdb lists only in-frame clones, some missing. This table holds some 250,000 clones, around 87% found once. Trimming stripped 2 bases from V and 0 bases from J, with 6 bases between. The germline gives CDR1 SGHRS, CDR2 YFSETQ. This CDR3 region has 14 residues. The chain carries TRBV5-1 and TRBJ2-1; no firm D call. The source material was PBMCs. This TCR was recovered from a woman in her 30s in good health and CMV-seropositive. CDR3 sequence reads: CASSFWSSYNEQFF. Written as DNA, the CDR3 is TGCGCCAGCAGCTTCTGGAGCTCCTACAATGAGCAGTTCTTC. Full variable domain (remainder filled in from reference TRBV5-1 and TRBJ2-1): KAGVTQTPRYLIKTRGQQVTLSCSPISGHRSVSWYQQTPGQGLQFLFEYFSETQRNKGNFPGRFSGRQFSNSRSEMNVSTLELGDSALYLCASSFWSSYNEQFFGPGTRLTVL.